One and the same sample provided the 11 T cell receptor beta chains below, sequenced in a study of T cell repertoires in cytomegalovirus infection. A single record per CDR3 protein comes from TCRdb applying MiXCR to the reads. The table shows around 710,000 distinct CDR3 sequences, with about 27% occurring only once. These receptors lack a known antigen. The material sequenced was cultured CD8+ T cells from PBMCs, taken from culture after CMV antigen stimulation. Receptor source: a human donor in good health (CMV status not recorded). Some clones in this sample may be carry-over from other donors' samples.

This chain connects TRBV5-4 to TRBJ2-5, with 10 bases matching TRBD1. CDR1 is SGHNT and CDR2 is YYREEE in the germline V gene (reference sequence). The length of the CDR3 is 16 residues. The J segment lost 0 bases and the V segment lost 6 bases, leaving 8 bases of the junction unmatched. The CDR3 is CASNDRDRGHQETQYF. The CDR3, as DNA: TGTGCCAGCAACGACCGGGACAGGGGTCACCAAGAGACCCAGTACTTC.

This clonotype came up a few times. The chain employs TRBV5-5 and TRBJ2-1; D not certain. V was shortened by 2 bases and J by 6 bases, with 12 bases between the two germline ends. Germline V lookup: CDR1 SGHKS, CDR2 YYEKEE (reference sequence). The CDR3 loop spans 14 amino acids. This CDR3 reads CASSFSGSANEQFF. CDR3 nucleotides: TGTGCCAGCAGCTTTTCAGGTTCAGCCAATGAGCAGTTCTTC.

CDR3 nucleotide sequence: TGCGCCAGCAGCCACCGGGACAAAAACATTCAGTACTTC. Encoded protein: CASSHRDKNIQYF. The J gene is TRBJ2-4, the V gene TRBV4-1, with D tentatively TRBD2 (5 bases). Trimming pared 3 bases from V and 3 bases from J, leaving 6 bases between. The CDR3 has 13 amino acids. CDR1 is MGHRA and CDR2 is YSYEKL in the germline V gene.

This clonotype was picked up a small number of times. The rearrangement uses TRBV12-3 or TRBV12-4 and TRBJ2-1, with unresolved D. V was pared by 3 bases and J by 5 bases, with 14 bases between. The CDR3 length is 15 residues. In DNA form, the CDR3 reads TGTGCCAGCAGTTTGACGGTATCAGTAGACAATGAGCAGTTCTTC. This gives the protein CASSLTVSVDNEQFF.

V is TRBV19 and J is TRBJ2-7, with 11 bases matching TRBD1. Unmatched junction bases numbered 11, after V lost 5 bases and J lost 5 bases. Per germline, CDR1 LNHDA and CDR2 SQIVND (reference sequence). CDR3 length: 16 residues. CDR3 bases: TGTGCCAGTAGTTCTCGGCGGACAGGGGGCTTCGACGAGCAGTACTTC. The encoded protein is CASSSRRTGGFDEQYF.

This clonotype was picked up a small number of times. The chain joins TRBV6-1 to TRBJ2-3; 9 bases line up with TRBD1. CDR1 and CDR2 (germline): MNHNS, SASEGT. The CDR3 is 17 residues long. The ends lost 8 bases at V and 5 bases at J; junction bases unmatched: 17. For the CDR3, the DNA is TGTGCCAGCCCCCCGCCGGGACAGGGACTCTTGGGAGATACGCAGTATTTT. As protein: CASPPPGQGLLGDTQYF.

The chain employs TRBV5-4 and TRBJ2-2, with 8 bases matching TRBD1. The J segment lost 4 bases and the V segment lost 0 bases, leaving 2 bases of the junction unmatched. Germline assignment: CDR1 SGHNT and CDR2 YYREEE (reference sequence). The length of the CDR3 is 15 residues. The CDR3 sequence: CASSLVQGVTGELFF. CDR3 DNA: TGTGCCAGCAGCTTGGTACAGGGGGTCACCGGGGAGCTGTTTTTT.

The chain has TRBV5-4 and TRBJ1-1, with D perhaps TRBD1 (5 bases). The germline CDR1 and CDR2 sequences are SGHNT and YYREEE (reference sequence). With 4 bases removed from V and 1 base from J, the gap between germline ends came to 14 bases. The CDR3 contains 15 residues. The CDR3 bases are TGTGCCAGCAGCCCCCTTGGTACAGGGAACACTGAAGCTTTCTTT. Translating gives CASSPLGTGNTEAFF.

This clonotype has ten or more counts. The genes are TRBV18 and TRBJ1-4; TRBD1 matches at 8 bases. Per the germline V gene, CDR1 is KGHSH and CDR2 is LQKENI. The CDR3 is 15 amino acids. The trim removed 5 bases at V and 4 bases at J, leaving 6 bases unmatched. Here the CDR3 reads CASSARTGRNEKLFF. DNA for the CDR3: TGTGCCAGCTCAGCCCGGACAGGGCGTAATGAAAAACTGTTTTTT.

Many counts were recorded for this clonotype. The V and J genes are TRBV6-1 and TRBJ2-2; TRBD1 or TRBD2 may be the D gene (5 bases each). Germline V gene data show CDR1 as MNHNS and CDR2 as SASEGT. The V end lost 5 bases, the J end lost 7 bases, and 23 bases lay between the germline ends. CDR3 length: 17 amino acids. In DNA, the CDR3 is TGTGCCAGCAGTTCAACACCACTAGGGACGGAAGGCGGGGAGCTGTTTTTT. As protein: CASSSTPLGTEGGELFF.

The gene calls are TRBV5-5 and TRBJ2-1, with D possibly matching TRBD2 (5 bases). The CDR3 is 11 amino acids. Per germline, CDR1 SGHKS and CDR2 YYEKEE (reference sequence). Trimming removed 3 bases from V and 13 bases from J, with 11 bases in between. For the CDR3, the DNA is TGTGCCAGCAGCTACTCCGGGATACAGTTCTTC. This translates into CASSYSGIQFF.